This passage covers 28 T cell receptor beta chains from one sample sequenced in a study of Ad26.COV2.S vaccination and SARS-CoV-2 variants. Treatment of the sample: around 19 received Ad26.COV2.S at low or high dose, single or two shots; about 5 received placebo; per-sample allocation not given. Day 63 after the first injection of vaccine or placebo was the sampling time. Libraries were prepared by immunoSEQ multiplex PCR; TCRdb keeps only in-frame clonotypes and omits some of them. The table lists around 450,000 clones, 89% of them singletons. The sequencing here drew on peripheral blood, taken in a trial of Ad26.COV2.S vaccine versus placebo. These TCRs come from a person between 18 and 65 years old who received the Ad26.COV2.S COVID-19 vaccine or a placebo.

The rearrangement uses TRBV30 and TRBJ2-3; TRBD2 might be the D (5 bases). The ends were cut back, 7 bases at V and 1 base at J, with 27 bases in the middle. Germline-derived CDR1 and CDR2 are GTSNPN and SVGIG (reference sequence). This CDR3 spans 18 amino acids. The CDR3 DNA follows: TGTGCCTCAGATAGAGGGCTGCGGCATACCCTACGCACAGATACGCAGTATTTT. Protein product: CASDRGLRHTLRTDTQYF.

This clone showed up just once. CDR3 protein: CAWSVGGPLEAFF. The CDR3 bases are TGTGCCTGGAGTGTAGGGGGACCCCTTGAAGCTTTCTTT. The rearrangement joins TRBV30 to TRBJ1-1, with a tentative D call TRBD1 (6 bases). V lost 0 bases and J 7 bases, leaving 12 bases between the germline ends. Germline-derived CDR1 and CDR2 are GTSNPN and SVGIG (reference sequence). The length of the CDR3 is 13 residues.

The rearrangement joins TRBV7-3 to TRBJ2-1; D perhaps matches TRBD1 (10 bases). Between the trimmed V and J ends, which lost 5 bases and 7 bases, there was a span of 33 bases. Germline loops: CDR1 SGHTA, CDR2 FQGTGA. The CDR3 is made up of 20 amino acids. The CDR3 DNA is TGTGCCAGCAGCCCCGGTCCGGGACAGGGGTTGAGCGGGAGGTCGAATGAGCAGTTCTTC. Its protein is CASSPGPGQGLSGRSNEQFF.

This sequence joins TRBV5-8 and TRBJ2-5; D is possibly TRBD2 (5 bases). The length of the CDR3 is 14 residues. V was shortened by 0 bases and J by 6 bases, with 12 bases between the two germline ends. CDR1 and CDR2 (germline): SGHTS, YDEGEE. The CDR3 is CASSLGGAEKTQYF. CDR3 coding DNA: TGTGCCAGCAGCTTGGGGGGAGCTGAAAAGACCCAGTACTTC.

In this sample, this clone turned up once. The chain carries TRBV5-1 and TRBJ1-2; TRBD1 aligns across 7 bases. Germline assignment: CDR1 SGHRS and CDR2 YFSETQ. V gave up 1 base and J gave up 8 bases; unmatched junction bases: 8. The CDR3 consists of 14 residues. As DNA, the CDR3 is TGCGCCAGCAGCTTGTCAGGGGGTCTAAGGGGCTACACCTTC. It translates to CASSLSGGLRGYTF.

This chain connects TRBV19 to TRBJ1-5; tentatively, D is TRBD1 (6 bases). The CDR3 has 14 amino acids. CDR1 LNHDA and CDR2 SQIVND come from the germline V gene (reference sequence). Trimming took 6 bases from V and 4 from J, leaving 13 bases between them. This CDR3 is CASRYREGNQPQHF. For the CDR3, the DNA is TGTGCCAGTAGGTACAGGGAGGGGAATCAGCCCCAGCATTTT.

The chain links TRBV10-3 to TRBJ2-7, with D uncertain. There are 12 residues in the CDR3. The V and J ends lost 4 bases and 7 bases respectively, with 11 bases between them. CDR1 is ENHRY and CDR2 is SYGVKD in the germline V gene. The CDR3 loop is CAISAERVEQYF. The CDR3 DNA reads TGTGCCATCAGTGCCGAACGAGTAGAGCAGTACTTC.

The chain is built from TRBV24-1 and TRBJ2-1, with TRBD1 matching over 9 bases. Germline CDR1 reads KGHDR; CDR2 reads SFDVKD. V shed 4 bases, J shed 6 bases, and the junction held 9 bases outside the gene matches. The CDR3 runs to 16 residues. The CDR3: CATSDLGQGMGNEQFF. The DNA for the CDR3 is TGTGCCACCAGTGACCTGGGACAGGGAATGGGCAATGAGCAGTTCTTC.

The chain employs TRBV19 and TRBJ1-2; weak D call: TRBD1 (6 bases). CDR1 and CDR2 (germline): LNHDA, SQIVND (reference sequence). V lost 4 bases to trimming and J lost 3 bases, with 15 bases between them. CDR3 length: 15 residues. CDR3: CASSKEGGADYGYTF. In DNA form, the CDR3 reads TGTGCCAGTAGTAAAGAGGGGGGAGCGGACTATGGCTACACCTTC.

This chain uses TRBV21-1 with TRBJ2-7; the D call of TRBD2 is as the table states it, not checked on the DNA. TRBV21-1 is reported as a pseudogene. This CDR3 is 16 amino acids long. This CDR3 reads CASSPPLVRSSYEQYF. CDR3 in DNA: TGTGCCAGCAGCCCACCCCTCGTTAGGAGCTCCTACGAGCAGTACTTC.

The chain employs TRBV28 and TRBJ2-7; D is unclear. CDR1 and CDR2 (germline): MDHEN, SYDVKM. Trimming removed 9 bases from V and 3 bases from J, with 6 bases in between. The CDR3 loop spans 10 amino acids. The CDR3 sequence: CASKIYEQYF. In DNA, the CDR3 is TGTGCCAGTAAGATCTACGAGCAGTACTTC.

V is TRBV7-3 and J is TRBJ2-1; possible D gene TRBD1, 7 bases. CDR3 length equals 13 residues. Trimming removed 4 bases from V and 11 bases from J, with 15 bases in between. Germline V gene sequence: CDR1 SGHTA, CDR2 FQGTGA. CDR3 protein: CASSSAGGYKQFF. The CDR3 region has the DNA TGTGCCAGCAGCTCAGCAGGGGGGTATAAGCAGTTCTTC.

This chain joins TRBV5-8 and TRBJ1-2; no reliable D call. The germline V and J ends were trimmed by 4 bases and 6 bases, with 19 bases remaining between them. Germline-derived CDR1 and CDR2 are SGHTS and YDEGEE. The CDR3 spans 15 residues. The CDR3 is CASSAQDARVHGYTF. CDR3 DNA sequence: TGTGCCAGCAGCGCGCAGGACGCCCGGGTGCATGGCTACACCTTC.

The rearrangement links TRBV7-8 to TRBJ1-5; 9 bases map to TRBD1. Germline V gives CDR1 SGHVS, CDR2 FQNEAQ. The CDR3 loop spans 15 amino acids. Trimming removed 5 bases from V and 6 bases from J; junction bases left unmatched: 8. The CDR3 region has the DNA TGTGCCAGCAGCGAGGGACAGGGCCCTGGTCAGCCCCAGCATTTT. Amino acid sequence: CASSEGQGPGQPQHF.

The table lists this clone with a count of one. The chain carries TRBV27 and TRBJ2-7; 7 nucleotides agree with TRBD1. The V gene's germline CDR1 is MNHEY and CDR2 SMNVEV (reference sequence). The CDR3 runs 14 residues. V lost 6 bases to trimming and J lost 2 bases; unmatched junction nucleotides: 7. CDR3 DNA: TGTGCCAGCAGCCTCAGGGGGAGACCCTACGAGCAGTACTTC. This codes for CASSLRGRPYEQYF.

This clone has a handful of counts. V gene TRBV7-3 combines with J gene TRBJ2-2, with D unclear. This CDR3 comprises 12 residues. Germline loops: CDR1 SGHTA, CDR2 FQGTGA. V dropped 5 bases and J dropped 6 bases, with 7 bases sitting between them. For the CDR3, the DNA is TGTGCCAGCAGCCCCGGGTCCGGGGAGCTGTTTTTT. As protein: CASSPGSGELFF.

A note on this clone: This sample also contains other DNA sequences that code for the same CDR3. The genes are TRBV7-3 and TRBJ2-1; tentatively, D is TRBD1 or TRBD2 (5 bases each). The CDR3 runs 13 residues. Germline V gene sequence: CDR1 SGHTA, CDR2 FQGTGA. The V end was cut by 5 bases, the J end by 9 bases, with 14 bases between. CDR3 protein: CASSPRDRSEQFF. The CDR3 region has the DNA TGTGCCAGCAGCCCCCGGGACCGTAGTGAGCAGTTCTTC.

This clone was counted a single time. The V gene is TRBV11-2, the J gene TRBJ2-1, with 8 bases that match TRBD2. The CDR3 has 16 residues. CDR1 and CDR2 (germline): SGHAT, FQNNGV. Losses at the gene ends were 5 bases for V and 2 bases for J; bases not matched to a gene: 8. CDR3 residues: CASSHLGGRTYNEQFF. The CDR3 DNA sequence: TGTGCCAGCAGCCACCTAGGCGGGAGGACCTACAATGAGCAGTTCTTC.

The rearrangement joins TRBV6-6 to TRBJ1-4; 9 bases line up with TRBD1. The CDR3 runs to 16 residues. After removal of 2 bases from V and 3 bases from J, the junction contained 4 bases not matched to a gene. CDR1 MNHNY and CDR2 SVGAGI come from the germline V gene (reference sequence). CDR3 bases: TGTGCCAGCAGTTACGCACAGGGGGCGGCTAATGAAAAACTGTTTTTT. Translating gives CASSYAQGAANEKLFF.

The chain joins TRBV6-4 to TRBJ2-5; 15 bases match TRBD2. Trimming removed 6 bases from V and 4 bases from J; junction bases left unmatched: 0. The germline V gene has CDR1 MRHNA and CDR2 SNTAGT. The CDR3 totals 14 residues. In DNA form, the CDR3 reads TGTGCCAGCAGGGGACTAGCGGGGGGAGAGACCCAGTACTTC. This gives the protein CASRGLAGGETQYF.

The V and J genes are TRBV2 and TRBJ2-3, with D unresolved. The CDR3 length is 12 residues. V lost 1 base and J 4 bases, leaving 3 bases between the germline ends. Per germline, CDR1 SNHLY and CDR2 FYNNEI. CDR3 in amino acids: CASSEGSDTQYF. The DNA of the CDR3 is TGTGCCAGCAGTGAAGGGTCAGATACGCAGTATTTT.

This clone has only one observation. CDR3 DNA sequence: TGTGCCAGCAGATTAAGCCCAGGGGGCAATCAGCCCCAGCATTTT. This encodes CASRLSPGGNQPQHF. The chain joins TRBV6-5 to TRBJ1-5; a possible D gene is TRBD1 (6 bases). The ends were cut back, 6 bases at V and 2 bases at J, with 14 bases in the middle. From germline, CDR1 is MNHEY and CDR2 SVGAGI. The CDR3 sequence is 15 residues long.

This chain links TRBV28 with TRBJ2-1; possibly TRBD2 for D (5 bases). The CDR3 spans 13 residues. V was shortened by 6 bases and J by 7 bases, with 13 bases between the two germline ends. Germline CDR1 and CDR2: MDHEN and SYDVKM. CDR3 in DNA: TGTGCCAGCAGGCTAGTCGGGGTTAATGAGCAGTTCTTC. Amino acid sequence: CASRLVGVNEQFF.

In nucleotides, the CDR3 is TGTGCCAGCAGCCCCGGGAGGCGGTACACCTTC. Its protein is CASSPGRRYTF. The rearrangement links TRBV6-2 or TRBV6-3 to TRBJ1-2, with D unclear. In germline, CDR1 is MNHEY, CDR2 SVGEGT. V lost 6 bases, J lost 11 bases, and 13 bases lay in between. This CDR3 is built from 11 residues.

This chain joins TRBV5-1 and TRBJ2-7, with D possibly called TRBD1 or TRBD2 (5 bases each). Germline V gene data show CDR1 as SGHRS and CDR2 as YFSETQ. The CDR3 is 15 residues long. The V gene lost 0 bases and the J gene lost 3 bases, with 13 bases spanning the gap. The CDR3 loop is CASSLGGIRNYEQYF. The DNA of the CDR3 is TGCGCCAGCAGCTTGGGGGGGATTCGGAACTACGAGCAGTACTTC. Full variable domain (outside the CDR3, taken from reference TRBV5-1 and TRBJ2-7): KAGVTQTPRYLIKTRGQQVTLSCSPISGHRSVSWYQQTPGQGLQFLFEYFSETQRNKGNFPGRFSGRQFSNSRSEMNVSTLELGDSALYLCASSLGGIRNYEQYFGPGTRLTVT.

The chain has TRBV28 and TRBJ1-2; the match to TRBD1 covers 8 bases. The CDR3 sequence is 13 residues long. Germline V lookup: CDR1 MDHEN, CDR2 SYDVKM. V shed 1 base and J 8 bases; nucleotides not matched to a gene: 3. This CDR3 reads CASSLSGGRGYTF. The CDR3 DNA is TGTGCCAGCAGTTTATCAGGGGGCCGGGGCTACACCTTC.

This clone was recorded once. This sequence joins TRBV19 and TRBJ2-7; D perhaps matches TRBD2 (6 bases). The CDR3 is 14 amino acids. Germline CDR1 reads LNHDA; CDR2 reads SQIVND (reference sequence). V lost 1 base and J 5 bases, leaving 12 bases between the germline ends. In DNA form, the CDR3 reads TGTGCCAGTAGTATAGTAGGAGGGTCCCACGAGCAGTACTTC. It codes for CASSIVGGSHEQYF. The full variable domain, in which reference TRBV19 and TRBJ2-7 provide the parts outside the CDR3, is DGGITQSPKYLFRKEGQNVTLSCEQNLNHDAMYWYRQDPGQGLRLIYYSQIVNDFQKGDIAEGYSVSREKKESFPLTVTSAQKNPTAFYLCASSIVGGSHEQYFGPGTRLTVT.

The V call is TRBV28, the J call TRBJ2-7, with D perhaps matching TRBD1 or TRBD2 (5 bases each). Trimming removed 5 bases at V and 3 bases at J, with 17 bases between. The germline CDR1 and CDR2 sequences are MDHEN and SYDVKM. CDR3 length: 15 residues. In DNA form, the CDR3 reads TGTGCCAGCAGTCTCCCTTCGAGTGGGGGCTACGAGCAGTACTTC. As protein: CASSLPSSGGYEQYF. The complete variable domain, with remaining parts taken from reference TRBV28 and TRBJ2-7, reads DVKVTQSSRYLVKRTGEKVFLECVQDMDHENMFWYRQDPGLGLRLIYFSYDVKMKEKGDIPEGYSVSREKKERFSLILESASTNQTSMYLCASSLPSSGGYEQYFGPGTRLTVT.